These 13 T cell receptor beta chains were sequenced from one sample in a study of blood T cell repertoires in COVID-19. Using immunoSEQ multiplex PCR, the repertoire was profiled, and TCRdb retains in-frame clones only, with some absent. The sample comprises more than 110,000 clones, 79% of which are singletons, and 3% to 4.5% rests with the top ten. The sequenced material came from peripheral blood. The receptors were sampled from a man aged 55 to 70 with acute or convalescent COVID-19.

In its sample, this clone was seen a few times. This rearrangement joins TRBV7-9 to TRBJ2-7; TRBD1 is a possible D gene (6 bases). Germline CDR1 is SEHNR and CDR2 is FQNEAQ (reference sequence). The CDR3 loop spans 13 amino acids. V dropped 5 bases and J dropped 9 bases, with 17 bases sitting between them. DNA of the CDR3: TGTGCCAGCAGCCAAATACAGGGTTCGGGGCAGTACTTC. Its protein is CASSQIQGSGQYF.

This clone was detected only a few times. The chain uses TRBV20-1 and TRBJ2-1, with 7 positions matching TRBD2. Germline assignment: CDR1 DFQATT and CDR2 SNEGSKA (reference sequence). This CDR3 spans 13 amino acids. Unmatched junction bases numbered 4, after V lost 3 bases and J lost 5 bases. The CDR3 loop reads CSASASGNNEQFF. DNA for the CDR3: TGCAGTGCTAGTGCCAGCGGGAACAATGAGCAGTTCTTC.

This clone has ten or more counts. Additional DNA sequences in this sample encode the identical CDR3. This rearrangement joins TRBV28 to TRBJ1-3, with 7 nucleotides matching TRBD1. Unmatched junction bases numbered 6, after V lost 6 bases and J lost 4 bases. CDR3 length equals 14 residues. CDR1 is MDHEN and CDR2 is SYDVKM in the germline V gene. The CDR3 region is CASSKGGSGNTIYF. CDR3 nucleotide sequence: TGTGCCAGCAGCAAAGGGGGCTCCGGAAACACCATATATTTT.

This chain connects TRBV7-2 to TRBJ2-7; 9 bases fit TRBD1. The V gene end was trimmed by 5 bases and the J gene end by 4 bases; junction bases not matched to a gene: 6. This CDR3 spans 14 amino acids. Germline CDR1 SGHTA, CDR2 FQGNSA. The CDR3 loop reads CASSGTGYRYEQYF. CDR3 nucleotides: TGTGCCAGCAGCGGGACAGGGTACCGGTACGAGCAGTACTTC. Together with reference TRBV7-2 and TRBJ2-7, the CDR3 gives the full variable domain: GAGVSQSPSNKVTEKGKDVELRCDPISGHTALYWYRQSLGQGLEFLIYFQGNSAPDKSGLPSDRFSAERTGGSVSTLTIQRTQQEDSAVYLCASSGTGYRYEQYFGPGTRLTVT.

This chain connects TRBV28 to TRBJ1-1, with no clear D. The CDR3 runs to 11 residues. Germline V gene lookup returns CDR1 MDHEN and CDR2 SYDVKM. V shed 6 bases and J shed 8 bases, with 10 bases lying between them. The CDR3 spells CASSLRLEAFF. The DNA for the CDR3 is TGTGCCAGCAGCCTCAGACTCGAAGCTTTCTTT.

The rearrangement links TRBV7-9 to TRBJ1-2; 8 nucleotides align to TRBD1. Germline V gene sequence: CDR1 SEHNR, CDR2 FQNEAQ (reference sequence). The V segment lost 3 bases and the J segment 8 bases; nucleotides outside the gene matches: 11. This CDR3 comprises 15 residues. DNA of the CDR3: TGTGCCAGCAGCTTGGACAGGGTGCGAAAGATAGGCTACACCTTC. It encodes CASSLDRVRKIGYTF.

The chain uses TRBV7-2 and TRBJ1-1, with 8 bases lining up with TRBD1. The CDR3 consists of 16 residues. The V and J ends lost 1 base and 6 bases, in that order; junction bases with no gene match: 10. From germline, CDR1 is SGHTA and CDR2 FQGNSA. The CDR3 sequence is CASSLEMTGTGAEAFF. The DNA of the CDR3 is TGTGCCAGCAGCTTAGAGATGACCGGGACAGGAGCTGAAGCTTTCTTT.

The chain couples TRBV5-1 to TRBJ2-1, with D hard to call. Per the germline V gene, CDR1 is SGHRS and CDR2 is YFSETQ. V was shortened by 6 bases and J by 0 bases, with 16 bases between the two germline ends. This CDR3 has 16 amino acids. CDR3 sequence (DNA): TGCGCCAGCACCCTCTTACCAGGCAACTCCTACAATGAGCAGTTCTTC. Translated, it gives CASTLLPGNSYNEQFF.

Regarding this clone: The junction departs from germline at one end; a sequencing error may be responsible. The chain has TRBV6-1 and TRBJ1-1; D gene ambiguous. The CDR3 runs 13 residues. Germline V CDR1 and CDR2: MNHNS, SASEGT. The DNA for the CDR3 is TGTGCCAGCACTGAACTTAGGAACACTGAAGCTTTCTTT. It specifies CASTELRNTEAFF.

The J gene is TRBJ1-1, the V gene TRBV24-1; D unresolved. Germline CDR1 is KGHDR and CDR2 is SFDVKD. This CDR3 is 16 amino acids long. V was shortened by 2 bases and J by 4 bases, with 16 bases between the two germline ends. CDR3 nucleotides: TGTGCCACCAGTGATTCCAAACAGCGGATGAGCACTGAAGCTTTCTTT. It specifies CATSDSKQRMSTEAFF.

The chain recombines TRBV19 with TRBJ2-5, with 7 bases identical to TRBD1. The germline V gene encodes CDR1 LNHDA and CDR2 SQIVND (reference sequence). V trimming: 4 bases; J trimming: 5 bases; junction bases outside the gene matches: 7. The CDR3 is 14 amino acids. The CDR3 DNA sequence: TGTGCCAGTAGTAACCCCGGGACAGCGGAGACCCAGTACTTC. Translated, it gives CASSNPGTAETQYF. The full variable domain, with the rest looked up from reference TRBV19 and TRBJ2-5, is DGGITQSPKYLFRKEGQNVTLSCEQNLNHDAMYWYRQDPGQGLRLIYYSQIVNDFQKGDIAEGYSVSREKKESFPLTVTSAQKNPTAFYLCASSNPGTAETQYFGPGTRLLVL.

The chain employs TRBV28 and TRBJ1-5; possibly TRBD1 for D (5 bases). Trimming shortened V by 3 bases and J by 0 bases, and 12 bases separated the two germline ends. Germline V gene sequence: CDR1 MDHEN, CDR2 SYDVKM. The CDR3 spans 16 residues. Here the CDR3 reads CASSFGGADSNQPQHF. DNA of the CDR3: TGTGCCAGCAGTTTCGGCGGGGCGGATAGCAATCAGCCCCAGCATTTT.

This clone has just a few counts. V usage is TRBV10-3 and J usage is TRBJ1-5; TRBD1 matches 10 bases. Losses at the gene ends were 6 bases for V and 2 bases for J; bases not matched to a gene: 4. Germline CDR1 is ENHRY and CDR2 is SYGVKD. This CDR3 region has 15 residues. CDR3 nucleotide sequence: TGTGCCATCAGCGTCGGACAGGGGGGCAATCAGCCCCAGCATTTT. Translation gives CAISVGQGGNQPQHF.